Presented here are 28 T cell receptor beta chains from one specimen sequenced in a study of cytomegalovirus exposure and HLA in healthy donors. In the PCR, 60 Vbeta and 13 Jbeta primers were used. Generated by immunoSEQ multiplex PCR, the TCRdb table keeps only in-frame clones and is missing some. This table has roughly 100,000 clones, around 70% appearing once. The source material was PBMCs. Receptors were obtained from a woman aged 50 to 65 in good health and CMV-seropositive.

CDR3 coding DNA: TGTGCCAGCAGCGTATCGGAGACCCAGTACTTC. It yields the protein CASSVSETQYF. The chain has TRBV9 and TRBJ2-5; D gene unclear. Trimming took off 1 base at V and 5 bases at J, with 3 bases between the two ends. This CDR3 is built from 11 residues. CDR1 and CDR2 (germline): SGDLS, YYNGEE.

The chain recombines TRBV28 with TRBJ2-3; the D is unclear. The CDR3 contains 13 residues. Trimming removed 6 bases at V and 1 base at J, with 8 bases between. Germline lookup yields CDR1 MDHEN and CDR2 SYDVKM. CDR3 nucleotides: TGTGCCAGCAGCCTAATAGGCACAGATACGCAGTATTTT. It is translated as CASSLIGTDTQYF.

The chain employs TRBV19 and TRBJ2-3; 7 bases align to TRBD1. This CDR3 region has 12 residues. Trimming took 7 bases from V and 4 from J; bases not matched to a gene: 2. Germline V gene lookup returns CDR1 LNHDA and CDR2 SQIVND (reference sequence). The DNA of the CDR3 is TGTGCCAGTAATCAGGGGGCAGATACGCAGTATTTT. Translation: CASNQGADTQYF.

The chain has TRBV2 and TRBJ2-7; 9 bases line up with TRBD1. V gave up 6 bases and J gave up 4 bases; unmatched junction bases: 7. This CDR3 comprises 14 residues. Germline V gives CDR1 SNHLY, CDR2 FYNNEI. CDR3 coding DNA: TGTGCCAGCAGGGCGGACAGGGGATTTTACGAGCAGTACTTC. Translating gives CASRADRGFYEQYF.

The rearrangement links TRBV2 to TRBJ2-1; 13 bases are a match to TRBD2. The CDR3 covers 17 residues. Germline CDR1 is SNHLY and CDR2 is FYNNEI. The V and J ends lost 3 bases and 10 bases, in that order; junction bases with no gene match: 12. The CDR3 sequence is CASSDPGLAGSPGEQFF. The CDR3, as DNA: TGTGCCAGCAGTGACCCGGGACTAGCGGGATCCCCGGGGGAGCAGTTCTTC.

This clone was detected a few times. This rearrangement joins TRBV2 to TRBJ2-3, with 9 nucleotides matching TRBD1. Losses at the gene ends were 5 bases for V and 14 bases for J; bases not matched to a gene: 11. The CDR3 is 13 amino acids. Germline CDR1 is SNHLY and CDR2 is FYNNEI. The CDR3 is CASSPTTGGFRYF. As DNA, the CDR3 is TGTGCCAGCAGTCCGACCACAGGGGGCTTTAGGTATTTT.

This chain links TRBV7-3 with TRBJ2-1, with 7 bases matching TRBD2. The V and J ends lost 2 bases and 0 bases, in that order; junction bases with no gene match: 4. This CDR3 has 16 residues. Germline CDR1 reads SGHTA; CDR2 reads FQGTGA. The CDR3 is CASSLYGGSSYNEQFF. The CDR3 DNA is TGTGCCAGCAGCTTATATGGCGGGAGCTCCTACAATGAGCAGTTCTTC.

This clone was seen only a few times. The chain is built from TRBV29-1 and TRBJ1-1; TRBD1 agrees at 7 bases. The trim removed 5 bases at V and 6 bases at J, leaving 6 bases unmatched. Germline assignment: CDR1 SQVTM and CDR2 ANQGSEA. This CDR3 is 12 amino acids long. CDR3 sequence reads: CSVRGQGAEAFF. In nucleotides, the CDR3 is TGCAGCGTTCGTGGGCAGGGGGCTGAAGCTTTCTTT. Full variable domain (missing parts from reference TRBV29-1 and TRBJ1-1): SAVISQKPSRDICQRGTSLTIQCQVDSQVTMMFWYRQQPGQSLTLIATANQGSEATYESGFVIDKFPISRPNLTFSTLTVSNMSPEDSSIYLCSVRGQGAEAFFGQGTRLTVV.

This chain uses TRBV9 with TRBJ2-2, with 8 positions matching TRBD2. The CDR3 length is 15 residues. Germline V CDR1 and CDR2: SGDLS, YYNGEE. V gave up 3 bases and J gave up 4 bases; unmatched junction bases: 5. The CDR3 coding sequence is TGTGCCAGCAGCGCTCTGAGCGGGAGCACCGGGGAGCTGTTTTTT. It codes for CASSALSGSTGELFF. Full variable domain (remainder filled in from reference TRBV9 and TRBJ2-2): DSGVTQTPKHLITATGQRVTLRCSPRSGDLSVYWYQQSLDQGLQFLIQYYNGEERAKGNILERFSAQQFPDLHSELNLSSLELGDSALYFCASSALSGSTGELFFGEGSRLTVL.

The V call is TRBV5-1, the J call TRBJ2-2, with TRBD2 matching 9 bases. Trimming took 3 bases from V and 4 from J; bases not matched to a gene: 7. The CDR3 consists of 16 residues. From germline, CDR1 is SGHRS and CDR2 YFSETQ. This CDR3 is CASSSETSGLTGELFF. CDR3 bases: TGCGCCAGCAGCTCCGAGACTAGCGGACTCACCGGGGAGCTGTTTTTT.

The chain employs TRBV9 and TRBJ2-5; a weak D match, TRBD2 (6 bases). Germline V gene data show CDR1 as SGDLS and CDR2 as YYNGEE. The CDR3 covers 16 residues. The germline V and J ends were trimmed by 3 bases and 5 bases, with 20 bases remaining between them. CDR3 nucleotides: TGTGCCAGCAGCGCCCCCCGAACTAGCTCCCGGGAGACCCAGTACTTC. Its translation is CASSAPRTSSRETQYF.

Turning to this clone: An end of the junction differs from the germline gene, which may be a read error. The rearrangement uses TRBV7-9 and TRBJ2-1, with 11 bases matching TRBD2. Germline V gives CDR1 SEHNR, CDR2 FQNEAQ (reference sequence). This CDR3 has 18 amino acids. CDR3 region: CSSRAGTSGSAGYNEQFF. The DNA for the CDR3 is TGTTCCAGCAGGGCCGGGACTAGCGGCTCGGCGGGGTACAATGAGCAGTTCTTC.

This clone was seen once. The V and J genes are TRBV4-1 and TRBJ2-1; TRBD2 agrees at 8 bases. Germline lookup yields CDR1 MGHRA and CDR2 YSYEKL. The CDR3 extends over 14 amino acids. Germline trimming cut 1 base from V and 9 bases from J; bases unmatched to any gene: 5. CDR3 in amino acids: CASSQGAGGVEQFF. CDR3 in DNA: TGCGCCAGCAGCCAAGGGGCGGGAGGAGTTGAGCAGTTCTTC.

The genes are TRBV7-2 and TRBJ2-1; maybe TRBD2 (5 bases). Between the trimmed V and J ends, which lost 5 bases and 6 bases, there was a span of 11 bases. The CDR3 covers 13 residues. Per germline, CDR1 SGHTA and CDR2 FQGNSA. This CDR3 reads CASSPGYFNEQFF. CDR3 DNA sequence: TGTGCCAGCAGCCCGGGGTATTTCAATGAGCAGTTCTTC.

The chain has TRBV5-1 and TRBJ2-1, with D perhaps matching TRBD2 (5 bases). This CDR3 comprises 15 residues. V lost 5 bases and J 4 bases, leaving 16 bases between the germline ends. Germline lookup yields CDR1 SGHRS and CDR2 YFSETQ. The CDR3 protein is CASRATGSDYNEQFF. The CDR3 DNA sequence: TGCGCCAGCAGGGCCACGGGGTCGGATTACAATGAGCAGTTCTTC.

The CDR3 DNA reads TGTGCCAGCCGCCCGAGACTAGGTTTTTACGAGCAGTACTTC. Translating gives CASRPRLGFYEQYF. The J gene is TRBJ2-5, the V gene TRBV5-6; TRBD2 is a possible D gene (6 bases). The J call may be faulty, since TRBJ2-7 better matches the DNA end. The CDR3 sequence is 14 residues long. Germline CDR1 SGHDT, CDR2 YYEEEE.

The chain recombines TRBV27 with TRBJ2-1, with TRBD1 as a possible D gene (5 bases). Looked up from germline, CDR1 is MNHEY and CDR2 is SMNVEV (reference sequence). The CDR3 runs to 15 residues. V dropped 4 bases and J dropped 4 bases, with 14 bases sitting between them. CDR3 region: CASSYEDGAYNEQFF. CDR3 coding DNA: TGTGCCAGCAGTTACGAGGATGGGGCTTACAATGAGCAGTTCTTC.

The chain links TRBV15 to TRBJ2-7; 7 nucleotides align to TRBD1. The CDR3 runs to 14 residues. Germline CDR1 LNHNV, CDR2 YYDKDF (reference sequence). Unmatched junction bases numbered 5, after V lost 1 base and J lost 5 bases. CDR3 DNA sequence: TGTGCCACCAGCAGAGGAACAGGGGCCCACGAGCAGTACTTC. It yields the protein CATSRGTGAHEQYF.

The V gene is TRBV6-4, the J gene TRBJ1-2, with D uncertain. The CDR3 runs to 16 residues. Trimming removed 0 bases from V and 4 bases from J, with 15 bases in between. Germline CDR1 MRHNA, CDR2 SNTAGT. Written as DNA, the CDR3 is TGTGCCAGCAGTGACTCTAGCCTCTATCCCCTCTATGGCTACACCTTC. Its translation: CASSDSSLYPLYGYTF.

The chain combines TRBV7-2 with TRBJ1-3; 7 bases align to TRBD1. The CDR3 contains 18 residues. V was clipped by 4 bases and J by 3 bases; unmatched bases: 15. Germline V gene lookup returns CDR1 SGHTA and CDR2 FQGNSA. CDR3 sequence reads: CASSSRKTGVLGGNTIYF. The CDR3 DNA reads as TGTGCCAGCAGCTCGCGTAAAACAGGGGTTTTAGGTGGAAACACCATATATTTT.

The chain has TRBV19 and TRBJ1-2; D might be TRBD1 (5 bases). This CDR3 has 16 residues. The germline CDR1 and CDR2 sequences are LNHDA and SQIVND (reference sequence). V lost 5 bases and J lost 0, with 16 bases in between. The CDR3 loop is CASSRDYAIANYGYTF. The CDR3 DNA is TGTGCCAGTAGTCGGGACTATGCTATAGCTAACTATGGCTACACCTTC.

The chain carries TRBV6-4 and TRBJ2-1; no clear D. In germline, CDR1 is MRHNA, CDR2 SNTAGT. The CDR3 runs to 14 residues. V lost 3 bases and J 14 bases, leaving 20 bases between the germline ends. Here the CDR3 reads CASSEVWSVPNKFF. The CDR3 DNA sequence: TGTGCCAGCAGTGAGGTGTGGAGCGTTCCCAACAAGTTCTTC.

The sample holds a few counts of this clone. J is TRBJ2-7 and V is TRBV7-9; D may be TRBD2 (6 bases). The CDR3 sequence is 14 residues long. Germline CDR1 SEHNR, CDR2 FQNEAQ (reference sequence). V lost 4 bases to trimming and J lost 4 bases, with 14 bases between them. CDR3 sequence (DNA): TGTGCCAGCAGCTCCTCGATTAGCGGATACGAGCAGTACTTC. It yields the protein CASSSSISGYEQYF. The complete variable domain, with remaining parts taken from reference TRBV7-9 and TRBJ2-7, reads DTGVSQNPRHKITKRGQNVTFRCDPISEHNRLYWYRQTLGQGPEFLTYFQNEAQLEKSRLLSDRFSAERPKGSFSTLEIQRTEQGDSAMYLCASSSSISGYEQYFGPGTRLTVT.

The chain links TRBV11-3 to TRBJ2-7; 9 bases agree with TRBD1. V trimming: 5 bases; J trimming: 6 bases; junction bases outside the gene matches: 8. Per germline, CDR1 SGHNT and CDR2 YENEEA. The CDR3 covers 14 residues. The CDR3: CASSKGGQGGEQYF. The CDR3 nucleotides are TGTGCCAGCAGCAAAGGGGGACAGGGTGGCGAGCAGTACTTC.

The table lists this clone with many counts. The CDR3 DNA sequence: TGTGCCAGCAGCTTGGAGGCAGGGATAGTCGGGGAGCTGTTTTTT. Its translation is CASSLEAGIVGELFF. The chain couples TRBV5-4 to TRBJ2-2; a weak D match, TRBD1 (5 bases). CDR1 is SGHNT and CDR2 is YYREEE in the germline V gene (reference sequence). This CDR3 has 15 residues. The V gene lost 0 bases and the J gene lost 7 bases, with 13 bases spanning the gap.

The chain uses TRBV4-1 and TRBJ2-7; 7 bases agree with TRBD1. This CDR3 region has 14 residues. J lost 4 bases, V lost 1 base, and 4 bases had no gene match. Germline V lookup: CDR1 MGHRA, CDR2 YSYEKL. CDR3 DNA: TGCGCCAGCAGCCAAGGGACAGGCCGGTACGAGCAGTACTTC. It encodes CASSQGTGRYEQYF.

The chain uses TRBV9 and TRBJ2-7; 7 bases match TRBD2. The trim removed 4 bases at V and 3 bases at J, leaving 10 bases unmatched. CDR3 length: 15 amino acids. CDR1 and CDR2 from the germline V gene are SGDLS and YYNGEE. In nucleotides, the CDR3 is TGTGCCAGCAGCCCAAGGGAGGGAGCTGTCTACGAGCAGTACTTC. Encoded protein: CASSPREGAVYEQYF. The whole variable domain, remainder taken from reference TRBV9 and TRBJ2-7, is DSGVTQTPKHLITATGQRVTLRCSPRSGDLSVYWYQQSLDQGLQFLIQYYNGEERAKGNILERFSAQQFPDLHSELNLSSLELGDSALYFCASSPREGAVYEQYFGPGTRLTVT.

The V and J genes are TRBV11-2 and TRBJ2-7, with a possible D match to TRBD2 (7 bases). Germline CDR1 SGHAT, CDR2 FQNNGV. This CDR3 region has 17 residues. V lost 4 bases to trimming and J lost 4 bases, with 23 bases between them. Here the CDR3 DNA reads TGTGCCAGCAGCTACATCCGGGGGGCTCTTGATCAATACGAGCAGTACTTC. Protein product: CASSYIRGALDQYEQYF.